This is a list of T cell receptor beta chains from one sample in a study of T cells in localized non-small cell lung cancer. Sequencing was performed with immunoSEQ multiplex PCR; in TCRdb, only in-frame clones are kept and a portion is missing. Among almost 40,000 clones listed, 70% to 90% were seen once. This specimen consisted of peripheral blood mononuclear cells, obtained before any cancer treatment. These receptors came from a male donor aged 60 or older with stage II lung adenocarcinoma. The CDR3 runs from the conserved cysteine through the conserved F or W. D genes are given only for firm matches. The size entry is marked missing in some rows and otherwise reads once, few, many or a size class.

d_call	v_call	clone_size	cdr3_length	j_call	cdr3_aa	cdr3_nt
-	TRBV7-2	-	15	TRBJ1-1	CASSLAPSMNTEAFF	TGTGCCAGCAGCTTAGCCCCTAGCATGAACACTGAAGCTTTCTTT
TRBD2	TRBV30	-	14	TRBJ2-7	CAWASGGSSYEQYF	TGTGCCTGGGCCTCCGGGGGGTCATCCTACGAGCAGTACTTC
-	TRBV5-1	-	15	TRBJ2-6	CASSAGEAGANVLTF	TGCGCCAGCAGCGCCGGGGAGGCTGGGGCCAACGTCCTGACTTTC
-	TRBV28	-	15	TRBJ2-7	CASSPRPLGARVQYF	TGTGCCAGCAGTCCTCGACCCCTGGGGGCTAGGGTGCAGTACTTC
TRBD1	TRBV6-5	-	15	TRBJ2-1	CASSYSRDSYNEQFF	TGTGCCAGCAGTTACTCGAGGGACAGCTACAATGAGCAGTTCTTC
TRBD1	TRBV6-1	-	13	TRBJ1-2	CASSAGTGAGYTF	TGTGCCAGCAGTGCCGGGACAGGGGCCGGCTACACCTTC
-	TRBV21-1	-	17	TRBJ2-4	CASSGTGGTGGTNIQYF	TGTGCCAGCAGCGGGACAGGGGGCACTGGGGGAACGAACATTCAGTACTTC
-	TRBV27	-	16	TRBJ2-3	CASSLYLSGGTDTQYF	TGTGCCAGCAGTTTATATCTGTCGGGGGGCACAGATACGCAGTATTTT
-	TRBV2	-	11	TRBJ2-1	CASSGQSEQFF	TGTGCCAGCAGTGGGCAGTCTGAGCAGTTCTTC
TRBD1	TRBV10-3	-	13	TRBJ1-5	CATKTTGDQPQHF	TGTGCCACCAAAACTACAGGGGATCAGCCCCAGCATTTT
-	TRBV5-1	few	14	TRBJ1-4	CASSLQQFNEKLFF	TGCGCCAGCAGCTTGCAACAGTTTAATGAAAAACTGTTTTTT
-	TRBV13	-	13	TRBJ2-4	CASMETAKNIQYF	TGTGCCAGCATGGAGACGGCCAAAAACATTCAGTACTTC
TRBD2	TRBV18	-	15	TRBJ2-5	CASSPPGLAVETQYF	TGTGCCAGCTCACCCCCGGGACTAGCGGTAGAGACCCAGTACTTC
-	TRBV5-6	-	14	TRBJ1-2	CASSLTAPSYGYTF	TGTGCCAGCAGCTTGACAGCTCCCAGCTATGGCTACACCTTC
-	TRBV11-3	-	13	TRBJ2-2	CASSFGAGGELFF	TGTGCCAGCAGCTTCGGTGCGGGCGGGGAGCTGTTTTTT
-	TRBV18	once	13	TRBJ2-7	CASSLTGTYEQYF	TGTGCCAGCTCACTAACGGGAACCTACGAGCAGTACTTC
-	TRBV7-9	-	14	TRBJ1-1	CASSLRGALAEAFF	TGTGCCAGCAGCTTACGAGGAGCTTTGGCTGAAGCTTTCTTT
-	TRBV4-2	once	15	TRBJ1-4	CASSQVQNLNEKLFF	TGTGCCAGCAGCCAAGTCCAGAATCTTAATGAAAAACTGTTTTTT
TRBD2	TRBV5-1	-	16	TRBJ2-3	CASSLGLAGDTDTQYF	TGCGCCAGCAGCTTGGGACTAGCGGGGGACACAGATACGCAGTATTTT
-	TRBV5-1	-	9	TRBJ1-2	CASRGGYTF	TGCGCCAGCAGGGGAGGCTACACCTTC
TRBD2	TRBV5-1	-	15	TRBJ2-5	CASSSPGGGQETQYF	TGCGCCAGCAGTTCTCCGGGAGGGGGGCAAGAGACCCAGTACTTC
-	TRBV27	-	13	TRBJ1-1	CASTSRMNTEAFF	TGTGCCAGCACGAGTCGGATGAACACTGAAGCTTTCTTT
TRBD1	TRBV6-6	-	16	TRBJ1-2	CASRPPGGTDAYGYTF	TGTGCCAGCAGACCCCCGGGGGGGACAGACGCTTATGGCTACACCTTC
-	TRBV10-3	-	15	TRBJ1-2	CAITTTALGDGGYTF	TGTGCCATCACTACGACAGCCCTCGGAGACGGTGGCTACACCTTC